Each of the 16 T cell receptor beta chains below was sequenced from the same sample in a study of cytomegalovirus exposure and HLA in healthy donors. TCRdb keeps only in-frame clones here, not all; method: immunoSEQ multiplex PCR. The data hold about 140,000 clones, with 84% observed a single time. Input material: PBMCs. Receptor source: a woman in her 30s in good health and CMV-seronegative.

The rearrangement links TRBV27 to TRBJ2-2; a possible D gene is TRBD2 (7 bases). CDR1 and CDR2 (germline): MNHEY, SMNVEV (reference sequence). CDR3 length: 15 residues. Trimming took 9 bases from V and 7 from J, leaving 21 bases between them. CDR3 loop: CASSRGAVSDGELFF. CDR3 DNA sequence: TGTGCCAGTAGTCGGGGGGCCGTCTCTGACGGGGAGCTGTTTTTT.

This chain connects TRBV5-3 to TRBJ2-7; 8 positions match TRBD1. TRBV5-3 is identified as an open reading frame with a role that is uncertain. The CDR3 extends over 20 amino acids. Germline trimming cut 4 bases from V and 4 bases from J; bases unmatched to any gene: 25. The CDR3 DNA sequence: TGTGCCAGAAGCCGGCCCCGGGACAGGAAAGAAGAGGGGCTCTTTTACGAGCAGTACTTC. Amino acid sequence: CARSRPRDRKEEGLFYEQYF.

The J gene is TRBJ2-7, the V gene TRBV18; 8 positions agree with TRBD1. Germline CDR1 is KGHSH and CDR2 is LQKENI. Trimming cost V 5 bases and J 3 bases; bases outside gene matches: 9. This CDR3 region has 15 residues. The CDR3 protein is CASSNIDRGLYEQYF. Here the CDR3 DNA reads TGTGCCAGCTCAAATATCGACAGGGGCCTCTACGAGCAGTACTTC.

The V and J genes are TRBV11-2 and TRBJ1-5; D is unresolved. This CDR3 has 14 amino acids. V gave up 3 bases and J gave up 9 bases, with 15 bases separating them. CDR1 is SGHAT and CDR2 is FQNNGV in the germline V gene. CDR3 sequence: CASSLTSCPLPQHF. DNA for the CDR3: TGTGCCAGCAGCTTGACATCTTGCCCTTTGCCCCAGCATTTT.

This clone was observed a handful of times. The rearrangement uses TRBV7-9 and TRBJ1-4; 8 bases map to TRBD1. Germline values: CDR1 SEHNR, CDR2 FQNEAQ (reference sequence). This CDR3 region has 16 residues. The junction had 4 bases not matched to a gene; V was cut back by 0 bases and J by 4 bases. The CDR3 nucleotides are TGTGCCAGCAGCTTAGCGACAGGGGCCCTTAATGAAAAACTGTTTTTT. Translation gives CASSLATGALNEKLFF.

The chain recombines TRBV10-3 with TRBJ1-5, with TRBD1 as a possible D gene (5 bases). Trimming removed 3 bases at V and 6 bases at J, with 15 bases between. CDR3 size: 15 residues. Germline CDR1 reads ENHRY; CDR2 reads SYGVKD. This CDR3 reads CAISEGAARGQPQHF. Written as DNA, the CDR3 is TGTGCCATCAGTGAAGGGGCGGCAAGGGGTCAGCCCCAGCATTTT.

This chain joins TRBV6-5 and TRBJ2-7, with a tentative D call TRBD1 (6 bases). The CDR3 length is 15 residues. Germline values: CDR1 MNHEY, CDR2 SVGAGI. Between the trimmed V and J ends, which lost 6 bases and 3 bases, there was a span of 18 bases. The CDR3 DNA reads as TGTGCCAGCAGCCCTGCCCCGGGACAAAACTACGAGCAGTACTTC. Its translation is CASSPAPGQNYEQYF.

The chain is built from TRBV7-9 and TRBJ2-7; tentative D call: TRBD1 (5 bases). The germline V gene encodes CDR1 SEHNR and CDR2 FQNEAQ (reference sequence). Between the trimmed V and J ends, which lost 3 bases and 9 bases, there was a span of 15 bases. The CDR3 contains 13 residues. The CDR3, as DNA: TGTGCCAGCAGCTTGGCAGCTCAGGGTGGGCAGTACTTC. Its translation is CASSLAAQGGQYF.

This clone was picked up one time. V is TRBV9 and J is TRBJ1-2; tentative D call: TRBD1 (6 bases). The germline V and J ends were trimmed by 0 bases and 7 bases, with 10 bases remaining between them. CDR3 length equals 13 residues. Germline CDR1 and CDR2: SGDLS and YYNGEE. This chain's CDR3 is CASSVDSGVGYTF. CDR3 nucleotides: TGTGCCAGCAGCGTAGATTCAGGGGTTGGCTACACCTTC.

This clone was seen a single time. The V gene is TRBV6-1, the J gene TRBJ2-7, with D perhaps TRBD1 (5 bases). This CDR3 contains 15 residues. Trimming cost V 3 bases and J 1 base, with 13 bases left between them. From germline, CDR1 is MNHNS and CDR2 SASEGT. CDR3 nucleotides: TGTGCCAGCAGTGACTCGGGCAGGGCTTCCTACGAGCAGTACTTC. Translating it yields CASSDSGRASYEQYF.

J is TRBJ1-1 and V is TRBV28; no clear D. The CDR3 extends over 14 amino acids. Germline values: CDR1 MDHEN, CDR2 SYDVKM. V was clipped by 3 bases and J by 3 bases, with 11 bases between them. The CDR3 coding sequence is TGTGCCAGCAGTTTCGGAGGGAGGGACACTGAAGCTTTCTTT. This codes for CASSFGGRDTEAFF.

The rearrangement links TRBV7-9 to TRBJ2-1; 10 bases map to TRBD1. In germline, CDR1 is SEHNR, CDR2 FQNEAQ (reference sequence). The CDR3 consists of 13 residues. V lost 4 bases, J lost 9 bases, and 3 bases stayed unmatched. CDR3 sequence: CASSWTGGGEQFF. As DNA, the CDR3 is TGTGCCAGCAGCTGGACAGGGGGGGGTGAGCAGTTCTTC.

The chain couples TRBV15 to TRBJ1-6; D is unresolved. V was cut by 0 bases and J by 7 bases, with 4 bases left in between. The CDR3 covers 13 residues. CDR1 is LNHNV and CDR2 is YYDKDF in the germline V gene (reference sequence). Written as DNA, the CDR3 is TGTGCCACCAGCAGAGATCCGAATTCACCCCTCCACTTT. Protein sequence: CATSRDPNSPLHF.

This clone has only a few counts. The chain employs TRBV4-3 and TRBJ2-1; 8 nucleotides agree with TRBD2. Germline assignment: CDR1 LGHNA and CDR2 YSLEER. This CDR3 region has 16 residues. V was clipped by 1 base and J by 1 base; unmatched bases: 3. CDR3 sequence: CASSQGSGGSYNEQFF. The CDR3 nucleotides read TGCGCCAGCAGCCAAGGGTCGGGGGGGTCCTACAATGAGCAGTTCTTC.

The V gene is TRBV27, the J gene TRBJ1-1, with 8 nucleotides matching TRBD1. The germline gives CDR1 MNHEY, CDR2 SMNVEV (reference sequence). J was trimmed by 1 base and V by 3 bases; bases with no gene match: 10. The CDR3 extends over 17 amino acids. DNA of the CDR3: TGTGCCAGCAGTTTTGGACAGGGACAGAAGTGGAACACTGAAGCTTTCTTT. Residues: CASSFGQGQKWNTEAFF.

The V call is TRBV4-2, the J call TRBJ2-7; 9 bases line up with TRBD1. The CDR3 covers 16 residues. Germline loops: CDR1 LGHNA, CDR2 YNFKEQ. The junction had 10 bases not matched to a gene; V was cut back by 4 bases and J by 3 bases. CDR3 in amino acids: CASSPTFDRGYYEQYF. CDR3 nucleotides: TGTGCCAGCAGCCCGACATTTGACAGGGGGTACTACGAGCAGTACTTC.